The clone carrying this T cell receptor beta chain was counted once. Its specificity is unknown. CDR1 and CDR2 from the germline V gene are KGHSH and LQKENI. This CDR3 comprises 13 residues. V lost 3 bases to trimming and J lost 5 bases, with 8 bases between them. These data originate in a study of early T cells in non-severe SARS-CoV-2 infection. Study details: Bulk RNA from unsorted whole blood was sequenced; chains were unpaired. General study findings and limits: Reliance on VDJdb matching favored anti-spike CD8 responses; private and CD4 specificities were missed.

Individual cDNA molecules received unique molecular identifiers. TCRdb recomputed calls from the 5' RACE reads with MiXCR, one row per CDR3 protein. Seen here are 60,000 to 65,000 distinct CDR3 sequences, almost 9% observed once, and the top ten hold about an eighth. The TCR originated in an adult who was a healthcare worker with PCR-confirmed SARS-CoV-2 infection or an uninfected control (not recorded which). The sample consisted of whole blood, taken at baseline. The chain carries TRBV18 and TRBJ1-5; D gene ambiguous. Written as DNA, the CDR3 is TGTGCCAGCTCACCTTACTCGGATCAGCCCCAGCATTTT. It encodes CASSPYSDQPQHF.